These T cell receptor beta chains were read from a single sample in a study of blood T cell repertoires in COVID-19. Data came from immunoSEQ multiplex PCR; TCRdb stores just in-frame clones and leaves some out. The top ten clones hold 2% to 3% of a sample with over 120,000 clones, roughly 81% of them seen once. What was sequenced was peripheral blood. The receptors here all came from a human donor with acute or convalescent COVID-19. The donor label of this sample is uncertain. Both conserved end residues are part of each CDR3. The D gene is left open where the match is weak. Size is omitted from some rows. Given values are once, few, many or a class for expanded clones.

cdr3_aa | cdr3_nt | j_call | d_call | v_call | clone_size
CASSLNRGMNTEAFF | TGTGCCAGCAGCTTAAATCGGGGGATGAACACTGAAGCTTTCTTT | TRBJ1-1 | . | TRBV11-2 | once
CASSSTLDTGELFF | TGCGCCAGCAGCTCGACCCTAGACACCGGGGAGCTGTTTTTT | TRBJ2-2 | . | TRBV5-1 | .
CASSQGLAGGPTDTQYF | TGCGCCAGCAGCCAAGGCCTAGCGGGGGGGCCCACAGATACGCAGTATTTT | TRBJ2-3 | TRBD2 | TRBV4-3 | .
CATSDSGQGDEKLFF | TGTGCCACCAGTGACTCTGGACAGGGTGATGAAAAACTGTTTTTT | TRBJ1-4 | TRBD1 | TRBV24-1 | .
CSVPTNYGYTF | TGCAGCGTCCCGACAAACTATGGCTACACCTTC | TRBJ1-2 | . | TRBV29-1 | .
CASSQPDRAKLFF | TGTGCCAGCAGCCAACCCGACAGGGCCAAACTGTTTTTT | TRBJ1-4 | TRBD1 | TRBV3-1/TRBV3-2 | .
CASSPMYQGADTQYF | TGTGCCAGCTCACCAATGTACCAGGGCGCAGATACGCAGTATTTT | TRBJ2-3 | . | TRBV18 | .
CASSTMDRAYEQYF | TGTGCCAGCAGTACAATGGACAGGGCCTACGAGCAGTACTTC | TRBJ2-7 | TRBD1 | TRBV28 | .
CASSTGQGVSPLHF | TGTGCCAGCAGCACGGGACAGGGGGTTTCACCCCTCCACTTT | TRBJ1-6 | TRBD1 | TRBV2 | .
CATSSDRGVPPSAFF | TGTGCCACCAGCAGCGACAGGGGAGTACCCCCTTCGGCTTTCTTT | TRBJ1-1 | TRBD1 | TRBV15 | .
CASSLASGHPMAGELFF | TGTGCCAGCAGCTTAGCATCCGGACACCCTATGGCCGGGGAGCTGTTTTTT | TRBJ2-2 | . | TRBV7-2 | few
CASSDRDRVTDTQYF | TGCGCCAGCAGCGACCGGGACAGGGTCACAGATACGCAGTATTTT | TRBJ2-3 | TRBD1 | TRBV4-3 | .
CASSSRANTGELFF | TGTGCCAGCAGTTCCAGGGCAAACACCGGGGAGCTGTTTTTT | TRBJ2-2 | . | TRBV2 | few
CASQGTGQNSPLHF | TGTGCCAGTCAAGGGACGGGACAAAATTCACCCCTCCACTTT | TRBJ1-6 | . | TRBV18 | .
CASSLGGEHEAFF | TGTGCCAGCAGCTTAGGGGGGGAGCATGAAGCTTTCTTT | TRBJ1-1 | . | TRBV11-3 | once
CASTLQTSRTDTQYF | TGCGCCAGCACCCTCCAGACTAGTAGAACAGATACGCAGTATTTT | TRBJ2-3 | . | TRBV5-1 | .
CASSHATGGNEQFF | TGTGCCAGCAGCCATGCGACAGGGGGGAATGAGCAGTTCTTC | TRBJ2-1 | TRBD1 | TRBV5-5 | .
CAWSEGGFPYGYTF | TGTGCCTGGAGTGAAGGAGGGTTTCCCTATGGCTACACCTTC | TRBJ1-2 | . | TRBV30 | .
CASSISGSAGYTF | TGTGCCAGCAGCATATCAGGATCGGCTGGCTACACCTTC | TRBJ1-2 | . | TRBV25-1 | .
CAWRPLTGSTEAFF | TGTGCCTGGAGACCTCTAACAGGGTCCACTGAAGCTTTCTTT | TRBJ1-1 | . | TRBV30 | .
CASTRDRNQPQHF | TGTGCCAGCACCAGGGATCGCAATCAGCCCCAGCATTTT | TRBJ1-5 | . | TRBV6-5 | once
CASSRDTYYGYTF | TGTGCCAGCAGCCGGGACACCTACTATGGCTACACCTTC | TRBJ1-2 | . | TRBV5-6 | .
CASSMLPVANQPQHF | TGTGCCAGTAGTATGCTTCCCGTAGCAAATCAGCCCCAGCATTTT | TRBJ1-5 | . | TRBV19 | .
CASSIPGFGGTDTQYF | TGTGCCAGTAGTATTCCCGGATTCGGGGGTACAGATACGCAGTATTTT | TRBJ2-3 | . | TRBV19 | once
CAWSATGRRREQYF | TGTGCCTGGAGTGCGACGGGGAGAAGAAGGGAGCAGTACTTC | TRBJ2-7 | . | TRBV30 | .
CASSLESHRTNYGYTF | TGCGCCAGCAGCTTGGAGTCACACAGAACTAACTATGGCTACACCTTC | TRBJ1-2 | . | TRBV5-1 | once
CATSDLRAGLKGNTIYF | TGTGCCACCAGTGATTTGCGCGCAGGGCTAAAAGGAAACACCATATATTTT | TRBJ1-3 | . | TRBV24-1 | .
CSVPLGYYGYTF | TGCAGCGTTCCGTTGGGCTACTATGGCTACACCTTC | TRBJ1-2 | . | TRBV29-1 | .
CASSVGLASYEQYF | TGTGCCAGCAGCGTTGGACTCGCCTCCTACGAGCAGTACTTC | TRBJ2-7 | . | TRBV9 | .
CASSQDRGLAGLDEQFF | TGTGCCAGCAGCCAAGATCGAGGACTAGCGGGTTTGGATGAGCAGTTCTTC | TRBJ2-1 | TRBD2 | TRBV3-1/TRBV3-2 | .
CASSLISGTYSNQPQHF | TGTGCCAGCAGCTTGATCTCAGGAACATATAGCAATCAGCCCCAGCATTTT | TRBJ1-5 | . | TRBV5-8 | .
CASSLQGTFGYTF | TGTGCCAGCAGTCTACAGGGAACCTTTGGCTACACCTTC | TRBJ1-2 | . | TRBV6-2/TRBV6-3 | .
CASSLGQGGTEAFF | TGCGCCAGCAGCTTGGGACAGGGGGGCACTGAAGCTTTCTTT | TRBJ1-1 | TRBD1 | TRBV5-1 | .
CASRQGYGYTF | TGTGCCAGCAGGCAGGGGTACGGCTACACCTTC | TRBJ1-2 | . | TRBV6-5 | .
CASSLGAGTAKNIQYF | TGTGCCAGCAGCTTGGGGGCGGGTACGGCCAAAAACATTCAGTACTTC | TRBJ2-4 | . | TRBV5-6 | once
CASSHRDTFTDTQYF | TGTGCCAGCAGCCACCGAGACACATTCACAGATACGCAGTATTTT | TRBJ2-3 | . | TRBV7-9 | .
CASSLAGRGVEKLFF | TGTGCCAGCAGCTTAGCCGGCCGGGGAGTTGAAAAACTGTTTTTT | TRBJ1-4 | . | TRBV11-1 | few
CASSPSGRGYNEQFF | TGTGCCAGCAGCCCCTCGGGGCGGGGGTACAATGAGCAGTTCTTC | TRBJ2-1 | TRBD2 | TRBV6-2/TRBV6-3 | .
CASSLRTRGRTTDTQYF | TGTGCCAGCAGCTTAAGAACTCGCGGGAGGACCACAGATACGCAGTATTTT | TRBJ2-3 | TRBD2 | TRBV7-8 | .
CASSKGRGHNEQFF | TGTGCCAGCAGCAAGGGGCGGGGCCACAATGAGCAGTTCTTC | TRBJ2-1 | . | TRBV7-2 | .
CATSEAQGVSNQPQHF | TGTGCCACCAGTGAAGCACAGGGGGTTAGCAATCAGCCCCAGCATTTT | TRBJ1-5 | TRBD1 | TRBV24-1 | few